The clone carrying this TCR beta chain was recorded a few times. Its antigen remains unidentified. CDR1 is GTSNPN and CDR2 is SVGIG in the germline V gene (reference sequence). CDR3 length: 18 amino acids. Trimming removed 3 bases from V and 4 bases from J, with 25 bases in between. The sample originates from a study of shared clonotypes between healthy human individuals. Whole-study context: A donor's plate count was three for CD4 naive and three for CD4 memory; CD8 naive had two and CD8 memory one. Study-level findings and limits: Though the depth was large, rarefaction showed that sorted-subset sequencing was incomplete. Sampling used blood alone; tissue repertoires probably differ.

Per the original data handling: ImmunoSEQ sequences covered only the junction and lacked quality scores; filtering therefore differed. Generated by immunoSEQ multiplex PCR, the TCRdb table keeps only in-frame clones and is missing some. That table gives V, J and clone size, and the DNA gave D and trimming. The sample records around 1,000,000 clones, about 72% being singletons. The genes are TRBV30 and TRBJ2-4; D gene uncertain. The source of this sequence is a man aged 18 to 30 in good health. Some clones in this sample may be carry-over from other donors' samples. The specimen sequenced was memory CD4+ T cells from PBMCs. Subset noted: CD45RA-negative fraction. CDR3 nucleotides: TGTGCCTGGAGCGACCTGAATCATCCCGGACGCCGAAAAAACATTCAGTACTTC. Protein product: CAWSDLNHPGRRKNIQYF.